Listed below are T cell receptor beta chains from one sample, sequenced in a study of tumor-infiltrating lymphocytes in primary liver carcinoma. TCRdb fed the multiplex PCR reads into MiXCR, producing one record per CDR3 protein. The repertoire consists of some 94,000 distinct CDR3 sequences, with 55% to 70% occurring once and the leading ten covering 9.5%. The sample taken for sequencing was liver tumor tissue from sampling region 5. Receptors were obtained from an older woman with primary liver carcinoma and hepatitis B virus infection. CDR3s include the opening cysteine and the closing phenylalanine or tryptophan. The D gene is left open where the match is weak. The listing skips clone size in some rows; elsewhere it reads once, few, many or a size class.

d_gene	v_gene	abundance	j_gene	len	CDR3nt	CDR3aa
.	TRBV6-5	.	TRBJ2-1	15	TGTACCAGCAGTCCAGAATGGATAGACTACAATGAGCAGTTCTTC	CTSSPEWIDYNEQFF
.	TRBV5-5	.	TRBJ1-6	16	TGTGCCTGCAGCACTAGGATCAGCTCCTATAATTCACCCCTCCACTTT	CACSTRISSYNSPLHF
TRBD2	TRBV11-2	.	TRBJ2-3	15	TGTGCCAGCAGCTTAGGACTAGCGGGCCCAGATACGCAGTATTTT	CASSLGLAGPDTQYF
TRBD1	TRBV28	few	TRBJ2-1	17	TGTGCCAGCAAAACCCCTCCGGGACAGGGCTCCCACAATGAGCAGTTCTTC	CASKTPPGQGSHNEQFF
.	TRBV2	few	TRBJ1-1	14	TGTGCCAGCAGCGAGTTCATACAGGGAGGGCAAGCTTTCTTT	CASSEFIQGGQAFF
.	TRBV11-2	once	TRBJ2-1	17	TGTGCCAGCAGCTCTACCACACTGAGGAGCTCCTACAATAAGCAGTTCTTC	CASSSTTLRSSYNKQFF
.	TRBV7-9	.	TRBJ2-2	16	TGTGCCAGCAGCCAGCTCTACCCGATCGACACCGGGGAGCTGTTTTTT	CASSQLYPIDTGELFF
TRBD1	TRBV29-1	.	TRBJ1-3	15	TGCAGCGTTGCCGGGACAGGGCTATCTGGAAGCACCATATATTTT	CSVAGTGLSGSTIYF
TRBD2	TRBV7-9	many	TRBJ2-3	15	TGTGCCAGCAGCTTCGGACTAGCGGGTACAGATACGCAGTATTTT	CASSFGLAGTDTQYF
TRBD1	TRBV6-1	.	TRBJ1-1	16	TGTGCCACCGTACCGGGACAGGAATTGGAGAACACTGAAGCTCTCTTT	CATVPGQELENTEALF
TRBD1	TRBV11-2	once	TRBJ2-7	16	TGTGCCAGCAGCATCCTCCGGGACAGGGGGACCTACGAGCAGTACTTC	CASSILRDRGTYEQYF
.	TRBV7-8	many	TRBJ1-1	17	TGTGCCAGCAGCTTAACCGGGGGCAGGGGTTTAAGGACTGAAGCTTTCTTT	CASSLTGGRGLRTEAFF
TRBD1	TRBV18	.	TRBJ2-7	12	TGTGCCGCGGGTCGAGGGGGCAAAGAGCAGTACTTC	CAAGRGGKEQYF
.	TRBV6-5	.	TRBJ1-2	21	TGTGCCAGCAGTTACTTTTCAGTTAGCTACGCGGCCCCTGTAATAGGCTATGACTACACCTTC	CASSYFSVSYAAPVIGYDYTF
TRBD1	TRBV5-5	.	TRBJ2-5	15	TGTGACAGCAGGGGGGACAGGGGAAGAAAAGAGACCCAGTACTTC	CDSRGDRGRKETQYF
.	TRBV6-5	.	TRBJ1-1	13	TGTGCCAGCAGTTGGAGGGGGGACACTGAAGCTTTCTTT	CASSWRGDTEAFF
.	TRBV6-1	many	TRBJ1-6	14	TGTGCCAGCAGTGAAGTGGTCGATGGGTCACCCCTCCACTTT	CASSEVVDGSPLHF
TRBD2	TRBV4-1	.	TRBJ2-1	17	TGCGCCAGCAGCCAACCCAAACTAGCGGGGAATATTAATGAACAGCTCTTC	CASSQPKLAGNINEQLF
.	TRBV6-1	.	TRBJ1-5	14	TGTACCAGCAGTGAGAGCAAGGGCAATCAGCCCCAGCATTTT	CTSSESKGNQPQHF
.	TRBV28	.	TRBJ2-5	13	TGTGCCAGCAGTCAGGCAGGGCTGGGGACCCAGTACTTC	CASSQAGLGTQYF
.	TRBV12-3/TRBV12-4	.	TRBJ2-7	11	TGTGTCAGCAGTTCAACCTACGAACAGTACTTC	CVSSSTYEQYF
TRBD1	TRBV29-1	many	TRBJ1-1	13	TGCAGCGTGAGGGGACAGCAGAACACTGAAGCTTTCTTT	CSVRGQQNTEAFF
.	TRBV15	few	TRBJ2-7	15	TGTGCCACCAGCAGAGTTCGGGTAAGCTCCTACGAGCAGTACTTC	CATSRVRVSSYEQYF
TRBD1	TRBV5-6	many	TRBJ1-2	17	TGTGCCAGCAGCATTTTCAACCGGGACAGGGAGGACTATGGCTACACCTTC	CASSIFNRDREDYGYTF
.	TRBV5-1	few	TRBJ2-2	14	TGCGCCAGCAGCTTTGACCCGAACACCGGGGAGCTGTTTTTT	CASSFDPNTGELFF
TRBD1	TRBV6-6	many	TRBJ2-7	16	TGTGCCAGCAGTTTCCCCGGGACAGGGGGCTGGGACGAGCAGTACTTC	CASSFPGTGGWDEQYF
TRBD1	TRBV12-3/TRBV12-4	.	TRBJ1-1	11	TGTGCCAGCAGCCGGGACAGAGAAACTTTCTTT	CASSRDRETFF
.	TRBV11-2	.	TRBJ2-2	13	TGTGCCAGCAGCCCGGGCCCCATAGGAGAGCTGTTTTTT	CASSPGPIGELFF
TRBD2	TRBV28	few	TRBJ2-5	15	TGTGCCAGCAGTTCAGAAGCGGGGGTGGGGGAGACCCAGTACTTC	CASSSEAGVGETQYF
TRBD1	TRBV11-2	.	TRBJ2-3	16	TGTGCTAGCAGCTTAGCCGGACAGGCGTTCACAGATACGGAGTATTTT	CASSLAGQAFTDTEYF
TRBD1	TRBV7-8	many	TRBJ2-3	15	TGTGCCAGCAGCTTCCCAGGGGGCTGGGCAGATACGCAGTATTTT	CASSFPGGWADTQYF
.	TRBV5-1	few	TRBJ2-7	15	TGCGCCAGCAGCTTGTCTCGACAGGACACCTACGAGCAGTACTTC	CASSLSRQDTYEQYF
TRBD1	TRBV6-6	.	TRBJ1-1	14	TGTGCCGGTACCAGGGGACAGACGAACACTGAAGCTTTCTTT	CAGTRGQTNTEAFF
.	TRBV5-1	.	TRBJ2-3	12	TGCGCCAGCAGCTTGTACCTAGATACGCAGTATTTT	CASSLYLDTQYF
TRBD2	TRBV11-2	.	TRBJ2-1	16	TGTGCCAGCTGCTTAACTTGCGGGAGGACCTATAATGAGCAGTTCTTC	CASCLTCGRTYNEQFF